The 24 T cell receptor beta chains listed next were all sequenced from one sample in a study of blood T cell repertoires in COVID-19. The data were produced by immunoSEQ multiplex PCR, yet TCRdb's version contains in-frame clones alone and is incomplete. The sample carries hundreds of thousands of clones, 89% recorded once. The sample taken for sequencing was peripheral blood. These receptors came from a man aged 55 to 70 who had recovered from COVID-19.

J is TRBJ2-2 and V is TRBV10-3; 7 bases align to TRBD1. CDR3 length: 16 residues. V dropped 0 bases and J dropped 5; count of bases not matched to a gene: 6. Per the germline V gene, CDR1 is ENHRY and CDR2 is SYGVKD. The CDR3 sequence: CAISESRRGRTGELFF. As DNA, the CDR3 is TGTGCCATCAGTGAGTCCCGAAGGGGGCGGACCGGGGAGCTGTTTTTT.

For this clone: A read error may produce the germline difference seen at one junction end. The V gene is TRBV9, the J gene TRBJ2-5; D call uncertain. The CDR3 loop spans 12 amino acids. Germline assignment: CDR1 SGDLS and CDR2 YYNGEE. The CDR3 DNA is TGTGCCAGCAGCGGGCTTTCAGAGGCCCAGTACTTC. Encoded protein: CASSGLSEAQYF.

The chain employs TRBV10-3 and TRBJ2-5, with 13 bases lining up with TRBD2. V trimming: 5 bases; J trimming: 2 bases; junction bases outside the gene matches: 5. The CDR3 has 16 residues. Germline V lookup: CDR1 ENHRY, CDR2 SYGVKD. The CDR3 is CAISRGLAGEQETQYF. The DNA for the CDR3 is TGTGCCATCAGTCGAGGACTAGCGGGGGAACAAGAGACCCAGTACTTC.

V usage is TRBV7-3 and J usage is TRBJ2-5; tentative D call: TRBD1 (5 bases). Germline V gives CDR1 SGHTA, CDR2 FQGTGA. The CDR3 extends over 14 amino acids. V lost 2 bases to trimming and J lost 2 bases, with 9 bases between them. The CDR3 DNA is TGTGCCAGCAGCTTAGCAGGGCTTCAAGAGACCCAGTACTTC. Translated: CASSLAGLQETQYF.

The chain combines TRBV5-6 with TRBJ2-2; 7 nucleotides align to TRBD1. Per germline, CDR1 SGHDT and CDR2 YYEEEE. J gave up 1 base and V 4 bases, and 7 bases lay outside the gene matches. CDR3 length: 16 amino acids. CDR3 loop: CASSLSRDRNTGELFF. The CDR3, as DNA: TGTGCCAGCAGCCTTTCGAGGGACAGGAACACCGGGGAGCTGTTTTTT.

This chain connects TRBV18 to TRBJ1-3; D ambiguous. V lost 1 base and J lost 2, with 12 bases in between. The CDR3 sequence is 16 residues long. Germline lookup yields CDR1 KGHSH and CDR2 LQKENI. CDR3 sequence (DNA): TGTGCCAGCTCACCACTGACACAGAAGGCTGGAAACACCATATATTTT. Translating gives CASSPLTQKAGNTIYF.

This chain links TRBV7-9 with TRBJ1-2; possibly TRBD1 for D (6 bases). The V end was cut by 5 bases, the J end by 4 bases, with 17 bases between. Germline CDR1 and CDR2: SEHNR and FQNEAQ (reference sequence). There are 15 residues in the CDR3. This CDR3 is CASSPGGGGGYGYTF. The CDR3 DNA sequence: TGTGCCAGCAGCCCAGGAGGCGGGGGCGGCTATGGCTACACCTTC.

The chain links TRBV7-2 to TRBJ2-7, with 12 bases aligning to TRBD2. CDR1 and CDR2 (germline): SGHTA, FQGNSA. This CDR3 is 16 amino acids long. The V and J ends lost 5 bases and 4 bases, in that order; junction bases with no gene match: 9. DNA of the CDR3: TGTGCCAGCAGCCCTACAGGACTAGCGGGATTATACGAGCAGTACTTC. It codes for CASSPTGLAGLYEQYF.

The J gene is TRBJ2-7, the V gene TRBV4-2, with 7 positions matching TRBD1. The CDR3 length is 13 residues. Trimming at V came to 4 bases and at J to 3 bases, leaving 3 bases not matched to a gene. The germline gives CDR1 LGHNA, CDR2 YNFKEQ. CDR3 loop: CASSPRQGYEQYF. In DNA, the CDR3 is TGTGCCAGCAGCCCCCGACAGGGCTACGAGCAGTACTTC.

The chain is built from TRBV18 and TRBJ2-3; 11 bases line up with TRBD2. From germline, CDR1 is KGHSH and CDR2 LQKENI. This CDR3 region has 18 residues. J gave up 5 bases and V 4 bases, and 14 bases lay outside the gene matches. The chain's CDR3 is CASSLFPTSGSDVDTQYF. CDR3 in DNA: TGTGCCAGCTCACTTTTCCCCACTAGCGGGAGTGATGTAGATACGCAGTATTTT.

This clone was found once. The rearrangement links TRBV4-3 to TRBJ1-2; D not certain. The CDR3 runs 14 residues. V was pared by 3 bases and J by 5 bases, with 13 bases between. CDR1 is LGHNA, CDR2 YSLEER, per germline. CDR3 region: CASSQSTGFYGYTF. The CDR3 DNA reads TGCGCCAGCAGCCAGTCCACGGGGTTTTATGGCTACACCTTC.

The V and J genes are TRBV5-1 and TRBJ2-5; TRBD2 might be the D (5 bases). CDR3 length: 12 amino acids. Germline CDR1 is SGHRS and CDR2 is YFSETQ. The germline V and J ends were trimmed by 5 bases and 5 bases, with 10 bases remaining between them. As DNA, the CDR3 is TGCGCCAGCAGGGCGGGTGAGGAGACCCAGTACTTC. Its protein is CASRAGEETQYF.

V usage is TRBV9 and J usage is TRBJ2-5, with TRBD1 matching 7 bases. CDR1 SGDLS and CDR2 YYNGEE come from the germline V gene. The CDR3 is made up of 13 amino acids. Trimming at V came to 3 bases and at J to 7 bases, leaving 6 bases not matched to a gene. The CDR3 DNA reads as TGTGCCAGCAGCGCATCGGGACAGACGACCCAGTACTTC. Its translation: CASSASGQTTQYF.

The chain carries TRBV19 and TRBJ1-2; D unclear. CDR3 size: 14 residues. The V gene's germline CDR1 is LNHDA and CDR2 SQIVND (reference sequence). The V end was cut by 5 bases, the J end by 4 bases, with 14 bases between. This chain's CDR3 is CASSPDSVGYGYTF. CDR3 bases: TGTGCCAGTAGTCCCGACTCCGTCGGCTATGGCTACACCTTC.

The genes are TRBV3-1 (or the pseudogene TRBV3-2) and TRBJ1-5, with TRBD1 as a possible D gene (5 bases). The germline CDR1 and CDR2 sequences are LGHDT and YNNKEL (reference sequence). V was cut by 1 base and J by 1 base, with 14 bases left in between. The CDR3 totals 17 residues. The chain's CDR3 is CASSQGSGSASNQPQHF. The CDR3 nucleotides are TGTGCCAGCAGCCAAGGTTCAGGGTCGGCGAGCAATCAGCCCCAGCATTTT.

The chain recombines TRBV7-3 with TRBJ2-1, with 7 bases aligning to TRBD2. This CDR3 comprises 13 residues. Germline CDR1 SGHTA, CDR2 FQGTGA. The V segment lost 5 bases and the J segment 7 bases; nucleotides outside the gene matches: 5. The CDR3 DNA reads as TGTGCCAGCAGCCTGGGACTAACTAATGAGCAGTTCTTC. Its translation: CASSLGLTNEQFF. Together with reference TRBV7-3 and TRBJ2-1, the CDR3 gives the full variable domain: GAGVSQTPSNKVTEKGKYVELRCDPISGHTALYWYRQSLGQGPEFLIYFQGTGAADDSGLPNDRFFAVRPEGSVSTLKIQRTERGDSAVYLCASSLGLTNEQFFGPGTRLTVL.

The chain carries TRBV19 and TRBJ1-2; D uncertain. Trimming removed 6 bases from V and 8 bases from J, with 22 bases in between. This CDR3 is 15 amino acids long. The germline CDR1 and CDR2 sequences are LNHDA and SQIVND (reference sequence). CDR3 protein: CASSRERTHPGGYTF. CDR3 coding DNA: TGTGCCAGTAGCCGCGAACGGACCCACCCGGGGGGCTACACCTTC. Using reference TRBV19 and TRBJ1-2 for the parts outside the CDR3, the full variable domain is DGGITQSPKYLFRKEGQNVTLSCEQNLNHDAMYWYRQDPGQGLRLIYYSQIVNDFQKGDIAEGYSVSREKKESFPLTVTSAQKNPTAFYLCASSRERTHPGGYTFGSGTRLTVV.

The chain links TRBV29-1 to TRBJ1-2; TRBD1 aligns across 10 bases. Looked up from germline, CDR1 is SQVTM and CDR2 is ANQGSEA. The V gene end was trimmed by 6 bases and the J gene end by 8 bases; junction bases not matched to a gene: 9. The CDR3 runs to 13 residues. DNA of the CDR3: TGCAGCGTAGGACAGGGGGACTTCCGGGGCTACACCTTC. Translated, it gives CSVGQGDFRGYTF.

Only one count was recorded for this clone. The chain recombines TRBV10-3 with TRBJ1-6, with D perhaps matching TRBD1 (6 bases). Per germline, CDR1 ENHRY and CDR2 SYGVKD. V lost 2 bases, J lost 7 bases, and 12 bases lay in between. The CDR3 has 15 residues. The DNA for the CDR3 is TGTGCCATCAGTGAGGGACAGACTAACAATTCACCCCTCCACTTT. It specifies CAISEGQTNNSPLHF.

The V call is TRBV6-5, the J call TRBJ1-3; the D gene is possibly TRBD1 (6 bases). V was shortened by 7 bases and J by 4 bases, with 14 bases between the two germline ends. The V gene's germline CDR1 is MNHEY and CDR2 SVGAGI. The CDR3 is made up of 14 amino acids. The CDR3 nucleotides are TGTGCCAGCACCCCTAAGACAGGAGGAAACACCATATATTTT. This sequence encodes CASTPKTGGNTIYF.

The CDR3 DNA follows: TGTGCCAGCTCAATAGCGGGAGTTTCAGATACGCAGTATTTT. Translating it yields CASSIAGVSDTQYF. The rearrangement links TRBV18 to TRBJ2-3; 9 bases map to TRBD2. CDR3 length equals 14 residues. Trimming took 5 bases from V and 4 from J; bases not matched to a gene: 4. Germline V gives CDR1 KGHSH, CDR2 LQKENI.

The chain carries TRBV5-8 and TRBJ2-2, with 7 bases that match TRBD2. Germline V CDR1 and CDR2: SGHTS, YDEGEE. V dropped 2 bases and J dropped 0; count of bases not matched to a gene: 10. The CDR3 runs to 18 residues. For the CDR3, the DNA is TGTGCCAGCAGCTTAGATCCGGCCGGGACTACGAACACCGGGGAGCTGTTTTTT. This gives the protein CASSLDPAGTTNTGELFF.

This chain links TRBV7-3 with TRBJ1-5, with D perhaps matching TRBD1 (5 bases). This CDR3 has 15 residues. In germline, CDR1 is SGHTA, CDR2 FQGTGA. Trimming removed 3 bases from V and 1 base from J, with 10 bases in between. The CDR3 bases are TGTGCCAGCAGCTTGGGGGGACTCAGCAATCAGCCCCAGCATTTT. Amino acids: CASSLGGLSNQPQHF.

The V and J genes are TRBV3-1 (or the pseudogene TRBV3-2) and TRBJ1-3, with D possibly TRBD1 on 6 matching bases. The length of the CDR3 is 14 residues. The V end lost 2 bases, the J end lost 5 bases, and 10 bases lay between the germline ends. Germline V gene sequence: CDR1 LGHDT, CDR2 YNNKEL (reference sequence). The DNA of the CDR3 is TGTGCCAGCAGCCAAACAGGGCCAAGAAACACCATATATTTT. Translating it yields CASSQTGPRNTIYF.